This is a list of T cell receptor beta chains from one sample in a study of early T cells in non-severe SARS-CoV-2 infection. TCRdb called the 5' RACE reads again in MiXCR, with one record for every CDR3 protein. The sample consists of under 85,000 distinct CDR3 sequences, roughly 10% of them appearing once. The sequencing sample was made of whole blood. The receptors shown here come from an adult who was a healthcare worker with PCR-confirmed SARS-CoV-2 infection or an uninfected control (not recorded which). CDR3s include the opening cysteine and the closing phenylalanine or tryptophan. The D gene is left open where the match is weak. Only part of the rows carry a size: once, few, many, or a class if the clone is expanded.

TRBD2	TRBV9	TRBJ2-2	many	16	CASSVGGRGNTGELFF	TGTGCCAGCAGCGTAGGAGGGAGGGGGAACACCGGGGAGCTGTTTTTT
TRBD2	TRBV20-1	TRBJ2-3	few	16	CSATLRLATSTDTQYF	TGCAGTGCTACCCTCCGACTAGCGACTAGCACAGATACGCAGTATTTT
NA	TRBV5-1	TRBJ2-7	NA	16	CASSFGIGRVRNEQYF	TGCGCCAGCAGCTTTGGTATCGGCAGGGTACGAAACGAGCAGTACTTC
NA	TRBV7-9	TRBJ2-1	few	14	CASSRSFDVNEQFF	TGTGCCAGCAGCCGTAGTTTTGACGTGAATGAGCAGTTCTTC
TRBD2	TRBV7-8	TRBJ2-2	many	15	CASSSLPSGYRELFF	TGTGCCAGCAGTTCTCTCCCTAGCGGTTACAGGGAGCTGTTTTTT
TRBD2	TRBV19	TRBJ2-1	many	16	CASSIGSSGTYNEQFF	TGTGCCAGTAGTATAGGGAGTAGCGGGACCTACAATGAGCAGTTCTTC
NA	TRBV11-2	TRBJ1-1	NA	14	CASSPLQVGTEAFF	TGTGCCAGCAGCCCCTTGCAAGTGGGCACTGAAGCTTTCTTT
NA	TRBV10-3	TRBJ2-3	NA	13	CAISPSNVDTQYF	TGTGCCATAAGCCCAAGTAACGTAGATACGCAGTATTTT
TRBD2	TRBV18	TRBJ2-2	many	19	CASSPPETSGRWDTGELFF	TGTGCCAGCTCACCACCCGAGACTAGCGGGAGGTGGGACACCGGGGAGCTGTTTTTT
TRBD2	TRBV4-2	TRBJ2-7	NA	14	CASSQAGGSHEQYF	TGTGCCAGCAGCCAGGCGGGAGGCTCCCACGAGCAGTACTTC